This T cell receptor (beta chain) was captured in a study of response to subunit inactivated influenza vaccine (dated by TCRdb to the late 2010s). For context, the study as a whole: Deep quantitative T cell receptor repertoire profiling was used in the study to track responses to a trivalent subunit inactivated influenza vaccine.

A remark on this clonotype: Its antigen is currently not known. No qualities accompany the bases; no much larger clone lies one base away.

Library preparation used RT-PCR. This sample was sequenced with an Illumina HiSeq 2500. In TCRdb, the public reads were trimmed at Q25 with fastp and aligned with MiXCR, with productive beta chains retained. Identical CDR3 proteins give one entry, which carries the most common genes and DNA. A total of about 700,000 distinct CDR3 sequences appear in this sample, about 15% of them only once. Together, the top ten hold about 7.4% of the sample. V is clipped by 3 bases and J by 0 bases, and the sequence between their germline boundaries is 11 bases long. The CDR3, cysteine through phenylalanine, is 15 amino acids long. This entry keeps only the CDR3 DNA: 45 bases, framed from base 1. What the study reported, not specific to this receptor: The authors proposed that each seasonal influenza vaccination may bring in only a limited number of new T cells.

Rearrangement joined TRBV12-3 or TRBV12-4 to TRBJ2-5, with the identity of the D gene unclear. The sequence derives from a man in his fifties or sixties who received an inactivated influenza vaccine. Donor details come from another sample of the same person, matched by shared clones. The source was PBMCs from blood, collected roughly 15 days before vaccination. The CDR3 sequence is CASSLMTEYQETQYF. The DNA sequence follows: TGTGCCAGCAGTTTGATGACCGAGTACCAAGAGACCCAGTACTTC.